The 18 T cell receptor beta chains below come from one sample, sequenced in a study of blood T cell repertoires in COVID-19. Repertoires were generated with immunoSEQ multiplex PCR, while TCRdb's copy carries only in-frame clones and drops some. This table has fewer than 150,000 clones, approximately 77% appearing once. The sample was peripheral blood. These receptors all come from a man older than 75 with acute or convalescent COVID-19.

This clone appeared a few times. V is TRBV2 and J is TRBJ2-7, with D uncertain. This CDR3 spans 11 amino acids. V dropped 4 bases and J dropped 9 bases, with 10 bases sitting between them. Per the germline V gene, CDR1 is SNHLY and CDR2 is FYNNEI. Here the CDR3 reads CASSGLDGQYF. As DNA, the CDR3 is TGTGCCAGCAGTGGCTTAGATGGGCAGTACTTC.

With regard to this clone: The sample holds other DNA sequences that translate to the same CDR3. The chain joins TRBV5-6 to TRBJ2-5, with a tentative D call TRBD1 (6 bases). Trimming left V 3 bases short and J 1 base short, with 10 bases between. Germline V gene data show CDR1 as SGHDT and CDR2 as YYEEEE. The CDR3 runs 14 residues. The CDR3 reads CASSSTGSQETQYF. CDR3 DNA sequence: TGTGCCAGCAGCTCCACAGGGTCCCAAGAGACCCAGTACTTC.

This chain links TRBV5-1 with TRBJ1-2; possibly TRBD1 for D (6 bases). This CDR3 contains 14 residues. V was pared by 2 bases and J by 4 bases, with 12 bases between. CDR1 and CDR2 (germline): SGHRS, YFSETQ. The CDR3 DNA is TGCGCCAGCAGCTTACAGGGTTCTAGCTATGGCTACACCTTC. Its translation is CASSLQGSSYGYTF.

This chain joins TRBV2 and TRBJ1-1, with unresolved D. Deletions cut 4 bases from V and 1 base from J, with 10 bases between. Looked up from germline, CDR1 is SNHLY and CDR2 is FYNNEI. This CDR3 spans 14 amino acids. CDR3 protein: CASSAEGSNTEAFF. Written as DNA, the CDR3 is TGTGCCAGCAGTGCGGAGGGCTCGAACACTGAAGCTTTCTTT.

This chain's CDR3 is CASSDLAGADTQYF. DNA of the CDR3: TGTGCCAGCAGTGATCTAGCAGGGGCAGATACGCAGTATTTT. The chain couples TRBV6-4 to TRBJ2-3, with a possible D match to TRBD1 (6 bases). The germline V gene has CDR1 MRHNA and CDR2 SNTAGT. CDR3 size: 14 residues. Trimming left V 3 bases short and J 4 bases short, with 11 bases between.

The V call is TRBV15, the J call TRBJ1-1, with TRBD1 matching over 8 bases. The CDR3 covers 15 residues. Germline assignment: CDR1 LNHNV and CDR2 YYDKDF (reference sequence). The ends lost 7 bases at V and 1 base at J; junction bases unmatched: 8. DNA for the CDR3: TGTGCCACCATCCCAGACAGGGGTTGGAACACTGAAGCTTTCTTT. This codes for CATIPDRGWNTEAFF.

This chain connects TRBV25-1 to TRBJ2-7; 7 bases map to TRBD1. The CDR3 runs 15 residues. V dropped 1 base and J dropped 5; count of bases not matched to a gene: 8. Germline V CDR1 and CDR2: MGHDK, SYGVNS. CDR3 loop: CASSEFEGARDEQYF. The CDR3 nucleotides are TGTGCCAGCAGTGAATTCGAGGGGGCAAGGGACGAGCAGTACTTC.

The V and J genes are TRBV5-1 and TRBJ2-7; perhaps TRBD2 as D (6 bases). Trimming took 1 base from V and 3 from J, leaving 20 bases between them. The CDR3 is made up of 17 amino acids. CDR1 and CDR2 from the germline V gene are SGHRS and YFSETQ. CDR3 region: CASSLRFGLARSYEQYF. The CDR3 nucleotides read TGCGCCAGCAGCTTGAGGTTCGGTCTAGCGAGAAGCTACGAGCAGTACTTC.

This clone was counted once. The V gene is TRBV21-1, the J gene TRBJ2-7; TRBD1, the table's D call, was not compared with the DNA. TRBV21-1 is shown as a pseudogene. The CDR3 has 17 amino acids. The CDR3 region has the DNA TGTGCCAGCAGCCTCCCGAGTAAGGGGTCCTCTCCCCACGAGCAGTACTTC. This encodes CASSLPSKGSSPHEQYF.

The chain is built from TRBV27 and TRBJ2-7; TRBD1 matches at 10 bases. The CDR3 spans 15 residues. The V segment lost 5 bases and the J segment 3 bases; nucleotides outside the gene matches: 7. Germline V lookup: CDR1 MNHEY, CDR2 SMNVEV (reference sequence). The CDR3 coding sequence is TGTGCCAGCAGTCCCCTGACAGGGGGCCTCTACGAGCAGTACTTC. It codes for CASSPLTGGLYEQYF.

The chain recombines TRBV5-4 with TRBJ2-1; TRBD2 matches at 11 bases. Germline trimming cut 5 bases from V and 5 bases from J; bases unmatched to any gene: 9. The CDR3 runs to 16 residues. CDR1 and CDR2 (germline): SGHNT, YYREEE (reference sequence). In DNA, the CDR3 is TGTGCCAGCAGGGATAGCGGGGGGGCCTTAAACAATGAGCAGTTCTTC. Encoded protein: CASRDSGGALNNEQFF.

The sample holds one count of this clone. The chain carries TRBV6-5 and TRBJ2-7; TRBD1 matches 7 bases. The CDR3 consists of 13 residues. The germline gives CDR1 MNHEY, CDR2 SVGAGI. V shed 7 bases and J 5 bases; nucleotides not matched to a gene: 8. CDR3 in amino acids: CASIRDRANEQYF. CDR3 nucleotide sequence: TGTGCCAGCATCCGTGACAGGGCCAACGAGCAGTACTTC.

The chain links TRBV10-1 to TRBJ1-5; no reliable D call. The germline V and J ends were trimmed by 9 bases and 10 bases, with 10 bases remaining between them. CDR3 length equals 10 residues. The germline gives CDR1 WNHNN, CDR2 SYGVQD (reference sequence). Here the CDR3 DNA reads TGCGCCAGGGCAAGCGGTCCCCAGCATTTT. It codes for CARASGPQHF.

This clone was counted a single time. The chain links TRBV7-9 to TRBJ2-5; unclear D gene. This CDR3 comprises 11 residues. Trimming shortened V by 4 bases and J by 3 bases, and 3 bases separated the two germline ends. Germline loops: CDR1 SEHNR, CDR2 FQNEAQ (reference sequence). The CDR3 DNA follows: TGTGCCAGCAGCTACAAAGAGACCCAGTACTTC. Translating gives CASSYKETQYF.

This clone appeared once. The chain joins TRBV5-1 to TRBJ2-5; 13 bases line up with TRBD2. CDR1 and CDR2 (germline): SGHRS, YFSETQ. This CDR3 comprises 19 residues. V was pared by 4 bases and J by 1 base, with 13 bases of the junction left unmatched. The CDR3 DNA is TGCGCCAGCAGCAGCGGTGGGACTAGCGGGGCGTCGTCCCAAGAGACCCAGTACTTC. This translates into CASSSGGTSGASSQETQYF.

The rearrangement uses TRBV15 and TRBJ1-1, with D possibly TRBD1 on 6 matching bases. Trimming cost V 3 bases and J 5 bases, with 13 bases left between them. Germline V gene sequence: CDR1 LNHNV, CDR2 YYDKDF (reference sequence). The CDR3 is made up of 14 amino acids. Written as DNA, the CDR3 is TGTGCCACCAGCAGCTTGTCAGGGGAAACTGAAGCTTTCTTT. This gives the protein CATSSLSGETEAFF.

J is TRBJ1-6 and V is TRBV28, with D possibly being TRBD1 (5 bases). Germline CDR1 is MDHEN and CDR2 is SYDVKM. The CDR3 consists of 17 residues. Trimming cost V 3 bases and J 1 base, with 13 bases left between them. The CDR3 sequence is CASSFPRGGSYNSPLHF. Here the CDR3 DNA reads TGTGCCAGCAGTTTCCCTCGGGGGGGGTCCTATAATTCACCCCTCCACTTT. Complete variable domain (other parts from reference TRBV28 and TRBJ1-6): DVKVTQSSRYLVKRTGEKVFLECVQDMDHENMFWYRQDPGLGLRLIYFSYDVKMKEKGDIPEGYSVSREKKERFSLILESASTNQTSMYLCASSFPRGGSYNSPLHFGNGTRLTVT.

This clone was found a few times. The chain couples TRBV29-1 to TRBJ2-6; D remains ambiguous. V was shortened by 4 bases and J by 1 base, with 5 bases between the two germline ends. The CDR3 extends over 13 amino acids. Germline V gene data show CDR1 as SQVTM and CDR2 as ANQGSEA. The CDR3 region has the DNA TGCAGCGTTGCGAGGTCTGGGGCCAACGTCCTGACTTTC. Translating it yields CSVARSGANVLTF.